This T cell receptor beta chain derives from a study of blood T cell repertoires in COVID-19. The CDR3 totals 13 residues. V gave up 2 bases and J gave up 1 base, with 5 bases separating them. Germline V gene sequence: CDR1 LNHDA, CDR2 SQIVND (reference sequence). Per the study methods: Estimation of nucleated cell counts relied on the amplification of reference gene primers. Sequencing was performed with immunoSEQ multiplex PCR; in TCRdb, only in-frame clones are kept and a portion is missing. V and J calls and clone size are copied from that table; D and trimming were computed from the DNA. The table lists 190,000 or so clones, 70% to 90% of them singletons, with about 4.5% in the top ten.

The clonotype was recovered from a woman aged 25 to 39 who had been exposed to COVID-19. The V call is TRBV19, the J call TRBJ1-2; D unresolved. The source material was PBMCs or T cells enriched from blood (not recorded which). The CDR3 nucleotides read TGTGCCAGTAGTATACAGATTAACTATGGCTACACCTTC. This encodes CASSIQINYGYTF.